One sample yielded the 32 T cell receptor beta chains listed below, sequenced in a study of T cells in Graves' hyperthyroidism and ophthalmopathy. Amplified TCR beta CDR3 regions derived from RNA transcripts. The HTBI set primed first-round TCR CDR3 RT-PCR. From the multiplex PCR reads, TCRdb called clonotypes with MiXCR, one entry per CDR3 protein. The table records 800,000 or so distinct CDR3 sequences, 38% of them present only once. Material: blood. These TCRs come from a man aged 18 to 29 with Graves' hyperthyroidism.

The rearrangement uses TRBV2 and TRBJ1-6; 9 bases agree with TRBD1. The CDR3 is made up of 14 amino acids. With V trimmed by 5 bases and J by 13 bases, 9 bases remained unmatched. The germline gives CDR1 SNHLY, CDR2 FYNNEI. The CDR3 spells CASSSQGADQPLHF. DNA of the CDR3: TGTGCCAGCAGTTCACAGGGGGCGGATCAGCCCCTCCACTTT. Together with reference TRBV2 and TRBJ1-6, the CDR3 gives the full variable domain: EPEVTQTPSHQVTQMGQEVILRCVPISNHLYFYWYRQILGQKVEFLVSFYNNEISEKSEIFDDQFSVERPDGSNFTLKIRSTKLEDSAMYFCASSSQGADQPLHFGNGTRLTVT.

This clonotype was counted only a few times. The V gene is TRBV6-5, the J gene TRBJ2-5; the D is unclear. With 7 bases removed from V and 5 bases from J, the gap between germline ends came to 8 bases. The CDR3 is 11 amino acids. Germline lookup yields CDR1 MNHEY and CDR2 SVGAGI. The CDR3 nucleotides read TGTGCCAGCACTCACGGGGAGACCCAGTACTTC. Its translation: CASTHGETQYF.

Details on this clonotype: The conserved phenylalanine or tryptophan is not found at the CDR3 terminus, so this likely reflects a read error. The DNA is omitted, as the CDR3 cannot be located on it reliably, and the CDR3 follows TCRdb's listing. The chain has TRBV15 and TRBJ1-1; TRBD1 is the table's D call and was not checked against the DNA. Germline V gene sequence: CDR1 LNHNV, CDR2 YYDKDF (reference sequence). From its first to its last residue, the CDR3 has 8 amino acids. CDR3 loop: CATSRDGG.

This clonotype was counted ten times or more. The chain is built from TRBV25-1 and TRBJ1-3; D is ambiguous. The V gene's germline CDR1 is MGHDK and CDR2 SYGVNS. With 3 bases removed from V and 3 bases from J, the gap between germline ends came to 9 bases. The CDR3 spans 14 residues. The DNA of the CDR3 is TGTGCCAGCAGTGACTGGGAATTTGGAAACACCATATATTTT. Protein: CASSDWEFGNTIYF.

CDR3 amino acids: CASSVGRTGVEKLFF. Written as DNA, the CDR3 is TGTGCCAGCAGCGTAGGACGGACAGGGGTTGAAAAACTGTTTTTT. This sequence joins TRBV9 and TRBJ1-4; the match to TRBD1 covers 9 bases. CDR1 is SGDLS, CDR2 YYNGEE, per germline. With V trimmed by 0 bases and J by 7 bases, 4 bases remained unmatched. The CDR3 totals 15 residues.

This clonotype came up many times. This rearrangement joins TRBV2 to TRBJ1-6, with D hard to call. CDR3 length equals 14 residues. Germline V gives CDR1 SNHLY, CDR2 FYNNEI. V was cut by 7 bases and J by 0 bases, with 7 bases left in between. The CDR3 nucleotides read TGTGCCAGCATGGGTATCTCCTATAATTCACCCCTCCACTTT. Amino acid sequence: CASMGISYNSPLHF.

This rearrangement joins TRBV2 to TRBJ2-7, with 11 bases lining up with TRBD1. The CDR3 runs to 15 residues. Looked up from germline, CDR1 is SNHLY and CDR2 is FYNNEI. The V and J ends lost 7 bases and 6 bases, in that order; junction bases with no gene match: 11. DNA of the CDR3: TGTGCCAGCATCCCCACAGGACAGGGGGCGGTCGAGCAGTACTTC. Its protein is CASIPTGQGAVEQYF.

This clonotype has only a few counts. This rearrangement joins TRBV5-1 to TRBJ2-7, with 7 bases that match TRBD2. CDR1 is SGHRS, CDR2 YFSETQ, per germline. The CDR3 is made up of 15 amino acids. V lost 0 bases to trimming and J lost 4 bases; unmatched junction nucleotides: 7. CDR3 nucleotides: TGCGCCAGCAGCTTGGTGTCTGGGCGGGAGTACGAGCAGTACTTC. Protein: CASSLVSGREYEQYF. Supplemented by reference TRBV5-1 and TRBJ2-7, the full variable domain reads KAGVTQTPRYLIKTRGQQVTLSCSPISGHRSVSWYQQTPGQGLQFLFEYFSETQRNKGNFPGRFSGRQFSNSRSEMNVSTLELGDSALYLCASSLVSGREYEQYFGPGTRLTVT.

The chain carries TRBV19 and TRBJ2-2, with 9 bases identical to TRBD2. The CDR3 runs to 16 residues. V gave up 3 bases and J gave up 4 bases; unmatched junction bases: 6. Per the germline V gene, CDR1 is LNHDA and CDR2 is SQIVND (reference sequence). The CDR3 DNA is TGTGCCAGTAGTATCACAGCGGGGGGAAGCACCGGGGAGCTGTTTTTT. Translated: CASSITAGGSTGELFF.

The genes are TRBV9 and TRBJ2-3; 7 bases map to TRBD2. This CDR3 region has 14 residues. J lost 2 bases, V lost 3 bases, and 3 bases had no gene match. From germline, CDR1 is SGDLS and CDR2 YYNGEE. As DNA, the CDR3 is TGTGCCAGCAGCGGAAGCGGGGCCACAGATACGCAGTATTTT. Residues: CASSGSGATDTQYF.

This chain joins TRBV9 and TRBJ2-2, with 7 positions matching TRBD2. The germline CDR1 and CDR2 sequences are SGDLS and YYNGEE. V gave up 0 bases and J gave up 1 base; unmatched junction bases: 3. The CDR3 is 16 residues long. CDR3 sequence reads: CASSVEPSGNTGELFF. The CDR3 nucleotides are TGTGCCAGCAGCGTAGAACCTAGCGGGAACACCGGGGAGCTGTTTTTT.

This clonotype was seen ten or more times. The CDR3 here is CASSPTGTGAPDEQYF. CDR3 DNA: TGTGCCAGCAGCCCGACCGGGACGGGGGCACCCGACGAGCAGTACTTC. The chain has TRBV7-9 and TRBJ2-7, with D perhaps TRBD1 or TRBD2 (6 bases each). V lost 5 bases and J 5 bases, leaving 22 bases between the germline ends. Germline V gene lookup returns CDR1 SEHNR and CDR2 FQNEAQ (reference sequence). There are 16 residues in the CDR3.

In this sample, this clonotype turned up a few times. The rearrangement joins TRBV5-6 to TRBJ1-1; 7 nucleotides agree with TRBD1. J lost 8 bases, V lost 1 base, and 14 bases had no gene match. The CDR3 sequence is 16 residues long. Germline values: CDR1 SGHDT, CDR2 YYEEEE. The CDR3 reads CASSLRDSELKGEAFF. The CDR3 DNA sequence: TGTGCCAGCAGCTTGAGGGACAGCGAGTTGAAAGGGGAAGCTTTCTTT.

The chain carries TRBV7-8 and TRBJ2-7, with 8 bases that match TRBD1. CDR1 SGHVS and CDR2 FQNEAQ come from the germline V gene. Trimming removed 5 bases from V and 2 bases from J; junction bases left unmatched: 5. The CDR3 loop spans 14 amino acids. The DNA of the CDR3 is TGTGCCAGCAGCCGCCGGGACAGGCCCTACGAGCAGTACTTC. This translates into CASSRRDRPYEQYF.

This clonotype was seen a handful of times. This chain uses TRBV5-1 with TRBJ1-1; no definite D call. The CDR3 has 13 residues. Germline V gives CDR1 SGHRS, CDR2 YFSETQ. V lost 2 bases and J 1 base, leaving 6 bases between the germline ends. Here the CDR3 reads CASSFNSNTEAFF. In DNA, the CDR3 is TGCGCCAGCAGCTTTAATTCGAACACTGAAGCTTTCTTT.

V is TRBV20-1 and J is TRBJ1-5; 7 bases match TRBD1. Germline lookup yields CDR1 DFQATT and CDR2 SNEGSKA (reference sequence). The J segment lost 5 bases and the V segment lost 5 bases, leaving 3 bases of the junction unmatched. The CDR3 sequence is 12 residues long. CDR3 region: CSALRGDQPQHF. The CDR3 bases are TGCAGTGCTCTCAGGGGGGATCAGCCCCAGCATTTT.

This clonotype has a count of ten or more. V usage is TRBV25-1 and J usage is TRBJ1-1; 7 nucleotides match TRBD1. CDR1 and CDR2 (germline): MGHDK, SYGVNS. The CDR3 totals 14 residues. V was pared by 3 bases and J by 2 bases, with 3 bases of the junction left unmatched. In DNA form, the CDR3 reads TGTGCCAGCAGTGACCCAGGGGGAAACACTGAAGCTTTCTTT. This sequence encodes CASSDPGGNTEAFF.

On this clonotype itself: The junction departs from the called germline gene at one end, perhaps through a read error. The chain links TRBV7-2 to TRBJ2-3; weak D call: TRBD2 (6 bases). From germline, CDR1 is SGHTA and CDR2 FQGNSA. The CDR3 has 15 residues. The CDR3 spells CASSQHAGMTDTQYF. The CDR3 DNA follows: TGCGCCAGCAGCCAACATGCGGGGATGACAGATACGCAGTATTTT.

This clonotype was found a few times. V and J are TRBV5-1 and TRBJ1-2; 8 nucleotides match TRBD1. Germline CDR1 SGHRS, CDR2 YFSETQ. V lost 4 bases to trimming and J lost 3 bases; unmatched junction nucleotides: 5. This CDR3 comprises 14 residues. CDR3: CASSLATGDYGYTF. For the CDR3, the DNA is TGCGCCAGCAGCCTCGCGACAGGGGACTATGGCTACACCTTC.

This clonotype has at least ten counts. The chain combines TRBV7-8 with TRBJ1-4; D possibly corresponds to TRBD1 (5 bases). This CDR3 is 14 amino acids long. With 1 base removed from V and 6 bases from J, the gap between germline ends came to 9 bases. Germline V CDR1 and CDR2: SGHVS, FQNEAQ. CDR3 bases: TGTGCCAGCAGCTTAGTATCCAGGGATGAAAAACTGTTTTTT. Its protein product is CASSLVSRDEKLFF.

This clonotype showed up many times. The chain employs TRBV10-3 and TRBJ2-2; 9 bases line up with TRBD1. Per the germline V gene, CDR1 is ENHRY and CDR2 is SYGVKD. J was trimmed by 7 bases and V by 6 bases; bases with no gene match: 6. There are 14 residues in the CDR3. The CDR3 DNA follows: TGTGCCATCAGAGGGACAGGGATAAACGGGGAGCTGTTTTTT. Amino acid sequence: CAIRGTGINGELFF.

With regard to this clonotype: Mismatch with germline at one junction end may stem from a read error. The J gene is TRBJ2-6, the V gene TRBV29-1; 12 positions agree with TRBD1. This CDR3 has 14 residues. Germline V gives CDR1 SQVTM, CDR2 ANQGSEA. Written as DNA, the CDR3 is TGCAGCGCTCGGCCCGGGACAGGGGGCAACGTCCAGACTTTC. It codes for CSARPGTGGNVQTF.

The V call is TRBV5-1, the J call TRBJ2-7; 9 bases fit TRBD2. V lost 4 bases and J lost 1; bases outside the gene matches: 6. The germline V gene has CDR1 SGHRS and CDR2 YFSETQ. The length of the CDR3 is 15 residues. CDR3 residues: CASSQGREGSYEQYF. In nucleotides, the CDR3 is TGCGCCAGCAGCCAGGGGCGGGAGGGGTCCTACGAGCAGTACTTC.

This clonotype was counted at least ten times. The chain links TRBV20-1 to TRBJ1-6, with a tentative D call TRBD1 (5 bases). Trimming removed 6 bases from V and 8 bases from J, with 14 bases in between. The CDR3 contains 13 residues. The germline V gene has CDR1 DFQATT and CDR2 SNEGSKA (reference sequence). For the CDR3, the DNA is TGCAGTGCAAACCGGGACCCTTATTCACCCCTCCACTTT. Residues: CSANRDPYSPLHF.

Here the CDR3 reads CASSPLGSSETQYF. DNA of the CDR3: TGTGCCAGCAGTCCTCTAGGGAGCTCCGAGACCCAGTACTTC. J is TRBJ2-5 and V is TRBV7-2, with D perhaps matching TRBD2 (5 bases). Germline lookup yields CDR1 SGHTA and CDR2 FQGNSA. CDR3 length: 14 residues. V lost 6 bases and J 5 bases, leaving 16 bases between the germline ends.

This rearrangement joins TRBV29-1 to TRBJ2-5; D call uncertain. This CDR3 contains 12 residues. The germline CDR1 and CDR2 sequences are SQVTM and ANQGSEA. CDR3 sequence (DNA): TGCAGTTTAGTTGCTCCCCCGCAGACCCAGTACTTC. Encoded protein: CSLVAPPQTQYF.

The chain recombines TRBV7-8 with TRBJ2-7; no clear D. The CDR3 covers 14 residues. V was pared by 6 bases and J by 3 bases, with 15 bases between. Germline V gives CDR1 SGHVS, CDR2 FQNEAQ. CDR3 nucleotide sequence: TGTGCCAGCAGTCTAGTAGACACTGGCTACGAGCAGTACTTC. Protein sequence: CASSLVDTGYEQYF.

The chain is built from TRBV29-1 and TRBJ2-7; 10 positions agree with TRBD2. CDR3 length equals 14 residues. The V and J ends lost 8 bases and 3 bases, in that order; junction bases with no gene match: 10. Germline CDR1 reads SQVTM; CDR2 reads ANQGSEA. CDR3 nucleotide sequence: TGCAGCAGTTATCGGGGACTAGCGAGCTACGAGCAGTACTTC. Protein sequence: CSSYRGLASYEQYF.

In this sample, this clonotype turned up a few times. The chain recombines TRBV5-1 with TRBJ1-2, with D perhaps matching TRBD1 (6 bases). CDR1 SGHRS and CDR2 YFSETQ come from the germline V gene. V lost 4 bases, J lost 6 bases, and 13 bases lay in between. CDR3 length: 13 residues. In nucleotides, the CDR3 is TGCGCCAGCAGCCTTCTACAGGGTGATGGCTACACCTTC. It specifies CASSLLQGDGYTF.

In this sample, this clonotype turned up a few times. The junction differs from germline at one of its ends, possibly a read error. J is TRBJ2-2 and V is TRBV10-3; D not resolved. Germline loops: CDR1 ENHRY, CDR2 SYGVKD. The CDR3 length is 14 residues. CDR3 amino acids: CASSAFGNTGELFF. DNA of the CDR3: TGTGCCAGCAGTGCCTTCGGGAACACCGGGGAGCTGTTTTTT.

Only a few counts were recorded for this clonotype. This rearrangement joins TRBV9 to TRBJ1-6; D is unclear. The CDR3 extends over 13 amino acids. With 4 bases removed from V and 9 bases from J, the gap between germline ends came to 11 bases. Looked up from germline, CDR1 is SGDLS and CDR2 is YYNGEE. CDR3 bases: TGTGCCAGCAGCCAAGTCGACGGTTCACCCCTCCACTTT. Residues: CASSQVDGSPLHF.

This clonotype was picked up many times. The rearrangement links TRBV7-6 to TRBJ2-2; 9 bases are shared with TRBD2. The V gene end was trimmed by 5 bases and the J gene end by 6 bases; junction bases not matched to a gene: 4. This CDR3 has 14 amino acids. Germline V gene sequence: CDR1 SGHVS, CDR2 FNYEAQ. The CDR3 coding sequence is TGTGCCAGCAGCCGCGGGGGGGTTGCCGGGGAGCTGTTTTTT. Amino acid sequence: CASSRGGVAGELFF.